Shown below are 26 T cell receptor beta chains from a single sample sequenced in a study of blood T cell repertoires in COVID-19. Clones were sequenced by immunoSEQ multiplex PCR, and TCRdb holds only the in-frame ones, with some missing. The sample has 37,000 or so clones; around 90% are singletons. The specimen was peripheral blood. The source is a human donor in a cohort sampled during active COVID-19.

This chain links TRBV4-2 with TRBJ1-2; the D is unclear. CDR3 length equals 15 residues. Germline values: CDR1 LGHNA, CDR2 YNFKEQ. The germline V and J ends were trimmed by 1 base and 0 bases, with 9 bases remaining between them. As DNA, the CDR3 is TGTGCCAGCAGCCAAGGCGGAGGATCTAACTATGGCTACACCTTC. It specifies CASSQGGGSNYGYTF.

V usage is TRBV3-1 (or the pseudogene TRBV3-2) and J usage is TRBJ2-7; 8 nucleotides line up with TRBD2. This CDR3 spans 13 amino acids. Germline assignment: CDR1 LGHDT and CDR2 YNNKEL (reference sequence). J was trimmed by 4 bases and V by 4 bases; bases with no gene match: 3. CDR3 in DNA: TGTGCCAGCAGCCCCACGGGGGGGTACGAGCAGTACTTC. It codes for CASSPTGGYEQYF.

The rearrangement links TRBV5-1 to TRBJ2-5, with D unresolved. CDR3 length equals 16 residues. The ends were cut back, 0 bases at V and 0 bases at J, with 12 bases in the middle. CDR1 is SGHRS, CDR2 YFSETQ, per germline. CDR3 sequence reads: CASSLAGGANQETQYF. The CDR3 coding sequence is TGCGCCAGCAGCTTGGCCGGCGGAGCTAACCAAGAGACCCAGTACTTC.

The V call is TRBV19, the J call TRBJ2-7, with D tentatively TRBD2 (6 bases). The CDR3 consists of 15 residues. Germline CDR1 reads LNHDA; CDR2 reads SQIVND (reference sequence). V was cut by 5 bases and J by 2 bases, with 16 bases left in between. CDR3 in DNA: TGTGCCAGTAGTCCGGGACTCCTGGGTGCCTACGAGCAGTACTTC. This encodes CASSPGLLGAYEQYF.

The chain carries TRBV19 and TRBJ1-1, with 10 bases fitting TRBD1. CDR1 is LNHDA and CDR2 is SQIVND in the germline V gene (reference sequence). This CDR3 spans 13 amino acids. The V gene end was trimmed by 8 bases and the J gene end by 4 bases; junction bases not matched to a gene: 4. The CDR3 bases are TGTGCCAGTCGAAGACAGGGGGCCACTGAAGCTTTCTTT. It encodes CASRRQGATEAFF.

V and J are TRBV23-1 and TRBJ1-2; TRBD1 aligns across 7 bases. TRBV23-1 is annotated as an ORF whose role is uncertain. This CDR3 region has 16 residues. The J segment lost 0 bases and the V segment lost 3 bases, leaving 7 bases of the junction unmatched. The CDR3 loop is CASSQPGQDANYGYTF. For the CDR3, the DNA is TGCGCCAGCAGTCAGCCTGGACAGGACGCTAACTATGGCTACACCTTC.

The chain is built from TRBV3-1 (or the pseudogene TRBV3-2) and TRBJ2-7, with 7 bases that match TRBD1. The V and J ends lost 7 bases and 0 bases, in that order; junction bases with no gene match: 3. The CDR3 totals 13 residues. Germline V gives CDR1 LGHDT, CDR2 YNNKEL (reference sequence). CDR3 amino acids: CASNRGGSYEQYF. The CDR3 nucleotides are TGTGCCAGCAACAGGGGCGGCTCCTACGAGCAGTACTTC.

This clone was picked up one time. V gene TRBV28 combines with J gene TRBJ1-2, with a possible D match to TRBD1 (6 bases). V lost 5 bases and J lost 9, with 10 bases in between. The germline V gene has CDR1 MDHEN and CDR2 SYDVKM. There are 11 residues in the CDR3. The CDR3 here is CASSPTGSYTF. The CDR3 nucleotides are TGTGCCAGCAGTCCAACAGGGAGCTACACCTTC.

The rearrangement links TRBV6-2 or TRBV6-3 to TRBJ2-7; D unclear. V was pared by 4 bases and J by 2 bases, with 15 bases between. The germline V gene encodes CDR1 MNHEY and CDR2 SVGEGT. The CDR3 runs to 15 residues. CDR3 loop: CASSSAKRPPYEQYF. The CDR3 region has the DNA TGTGCCAGCAGTTCGGCGAAGCGCCCGCCCTACGAGCAGTACTTC.

The gene calls are TRBV21-1 and TRBJ2-1; TRBD1 reflects the table's D call only, with no check against the DNA. TRBV21-1 is an annotated pseudogene. The CDR3 contains 10 residues. The CDR3 here is CGGREGEQFF. The CDR3 DNA follows: TGTGGAGGCAGGGAAGGGGAGCAGTTCTTC.

The rearrangement links TRBV5-1 to TRBJ2-5; D may be TRBD1 (6 bases). The CDR3 length is 15 residues. With 2 bases removed from V and 4 bases from J, the gap between germline ends came to 15 bases. Germline V gene lookup returns CDR1 SGHRS and CDR2 YFSETQ. CDR3 coding DNA: TGCGCCAGCAGCTTACTAGGGGGTATGGGAGAGACCCAGTACTTC. It specifies CASSLLGGMGETQYF.

The chain carries TRBV28 and TRBJ1-5, with a weak D call TRBD1 (5 bases). V was clipped by 2 bases and J by 7 bases, with 15 bases between them. Germline V gene sequence: CDR1 MDHEN, CDR2 SYDVKM. The CDR3 loop spans 15 amino acids. The chain's CDR3 is CASSLRGVGGQPQHF. The DNA for the CDR3 is TGTGCCAGCAGTTTACGGGGGGTGGGAGGGCAGCCCCAGCATTTT.

The chain employs TRBV27 and TRBJ1-3; D call uncertain. This CDR3 is built from 15 residues. V lost 6 bases and J lost 0, with 12 bases in between. Germline V gene lookup returns CDR1 MNHEY and CDR2 SMNVEV (reference sequence). The CDR3 DNA follows: TGTGCCAGCAGCTCAACACCAGACTCTGGAAACACCATATATTTT. It encodes CASSSTPDSGNTIYF.

The V call is TRBV2, the J call TRBJ2-7, with D perhaps TRBD1 (6 bases). V lost 0 bases and J 5 bases, leaving 20 bases between the germline ends. CDR3 length equals 17 residues. The V gene's germline CDR1 is SNHLY and CDR2 FYNNEI. CDR3 region: CASSEALVLGADDEQYF. The CDR3 nucleotides read TGTGCCAGCAGTGAAGCGCTCGTTCTGGGGGCAGATGACGAGCAGTACTTC.

The chain carries TRBV9 and TRBJ2-2, with TRBD2 matching over 16 bases. The ends lost 4 bases at V and 6 bases at J; junction bases unmatched: 3. Germline V CDR1 and CDR2: SGDLS, YYNGEE. This CDR3 has 16 residues. CDR3 loop: CASSPGTSGGAGELFF. In nucleotides, the CDR3 is TGTGCCAGCAGCCCCGGGACTAGCGGGGGGGCCGGGGAGCTGTTTTTT.

The V and J genes are TRBV7-6 and TRBJ2-1; a possible D gene is TRBD2 (5 bases). The CDR3 consists of 14 residues. Germline V gene sequence: CDR1 SGHVS, CDR2 FNYEAQ. V was clipped by 1 base and J by 7 bases, with 11 bases between them. The CDR3 region is CASSLDSGGNEQFF. CDR3 in DNA: TGTGCCAGCAGCTTAGATTCCGGCGGGAATGAGCAGTTCTTC.

This chain uses TRBV30 with TRBJ1-2; 9 bases are shared with TRBD1. This CDR3 has 14 residues. V shed 3 bases and J 8 bases; nucleotides not matched to a gene: 10. The V gene's germline CDR1 is GTSNPN and CDR2 SVGIG (reference sequence). As DNA, the CDR3 is TGTGCCTGGAGCCAGGGACAGGGACTGGGCGGCTACACCTTC. Residues: CAWSQGQGLGGYTF.

This rearrangement joins TRBV7-2 to TRBJ1-5; 10 bases map to TRBD1. The CDR3 is 16 residues long. Per germline, CDR1 SGHTA and CDR2 FQGNSA. V trimming: 0 bases; J trimming: 5 bases; junction bases outside the gene matches: 4. The CDR3 region is CASSLAGTGVDQPQHF. As DNA, the CDR3 is TGTGCCAGCAGCTTAGCCGGGACAGGGGTTGATCAGCCCCAGCATTTT.

This clone was picked up one time. The DNA of the CDR3 is TGTGCCAGCAGTCCCGGGACTGCCACAGATACGCAGTATTTT. This gives the protein CASSPGTATDTQYF. The J gene is TRBJ2-3, the V gene TRBV28; the D gene is possibly TRBD2 (6 bases). CDR1 and CDR2 from the germline V gene are MDHEN and SYDVKM. The germline V and J ends were trimmed by 5 bases and 2 bases, with 11 bases remaining between them. The CDR3 has 14 amino acids.

This clone was counted a single time. The chain carries TRBV27 and TRBJ2-1; 10 positions agree with TRBD2. Losses at the gene ends were 5 bases for V and 5 bases for J; bases not matched to a gene: 6. Germline assignment: CDR1 MNHEY and CDR2 SMNVEV (reference sequence). CDR3 length: 15 amino acids. CDR3 residues: CASSPRAGGHNEQFF. The CDR3 DNA reads TGTGCCAGCAGTCCACGAGCGGGGGGGCACAATGAGCAGTTCTTC.

The chain carries TRBV25-1 and TRBJ1-4; D may be TRBD1 (5 bases). The CDR3 totals 15 residues. Trimming took off 4 bases at V and 1 base at J, with 10 bases between the two ends. The germline V gene has CDR1 MGHDK and CDR2 SYGVNS. In nucleotides, the CDR3 is TGTGCCAGCAGTGCTGTCAGGGTAACTAATGAAAAACTGTTTTTT. Its protein product is CASSAVRVTNEKLFF.

The chain recombines TRBV24-1 with TRBJ2-5, with a tentative D call TRBD1 (5 bases). The germline gives CDR1 KGHDR, CDR2 SFDVKD. Trimming stripped 4 bases from V and 5 bases from J, with 10 bases between. The CDR3 is made up of 13 amino acids. CDR3 coding DNA: TGTGCCACCAGTGAACCAGGGAAGGAGACCCAGTACTTC. Protein: CATSEPGKETQYF.

V usage is TRBV3-1 (or the pseudogene TRBV3-2) and J usage is TRBJ1-2; 9 nucleotides agree with TRBD1. CDR1 is LGHDT, CDR2 YNNKEL, per germline (reference sequence). J lost 8 bases, V lost 3 bases, and 7 bases had no gene match. The CDR3 is made up of 14 amino acids. CDR3 sequence reads: CASSHKGQGTGYTF. For the CDR3, the DNA is TGTGCCAGCAGCCACAAAGGACAGGGGACCGGCTACACCTTC.

The V call is TRBV28, the J call TRBJ2-5; D may be TRBD1 (5 bases). This CDR3 is 14 amino acids long. V was pared by 3 bases and J by 5 bases, with 13 bases between. Germline lookup yields CDR1 MDHEN and CDR2 SYDVKM. CDR3 sequence (DNA): TGTGCCAGCAGTTTGGGGCCGGGTCAGGAGACCCAGTACTTC. Translated: CASSLGPGQETQYF.

This sequence joins TRBV19 and TRBJ2-3; tentatively, D is TRBD1 (6 bases). CDR3 length equals 14 residues. Germline loops: CDR1 LNHDA, CDR2 SQIVND (reference sequence). The ends were cut back, 6 bases at V and 4 bases at J, with 14 bases in the middle. Written as DNA, the CDR3 is TGTGCCAGTAGGGATGGGGGCACGGCAGATACGCAGTATTTT. Residues: CASRDGGTADTQYF.

J is TRBJ2-3 and V is TRBV5-6; D is unresolved. Germline V CDR1 and CDR2: SGHDT, YYEEEE. V was trimmed by 2 bases and J by 3 bases, leaving 10 bases between them. This CDR3 has 14 amino acids. CDR3 sequence (DNA): TGTGCCAGCAGCTTACGCTTCCGGACAGATACGCAGTATTTT. It translates to CASSLRFRTDTQYF.